This TCR beta chain was recorded in a study of Graves' ophthalmopathy and Graves' hyperthyroidism. Study conclusions and caveats: Researchers report that a 13-signature model separated ophthalmopathy from stable hyperthyroidism, posting 87.88% sensitivity and 75% to 84% specificity.

Germline V gene data show CDR1 as MNHEY and CDR2 as SVGAGI. J lost 3 bases, V lost 5 bases, and 6 bases had no gene match. The CDR3 consists of 14 residues. RNA transcripts yielded amplified TCR beta CDR3 regions. HTBI primers were used in a first-round RT-PCR, which preceded a second-round multiplex PCR. TCRdb ran MiXCR on the multiplex PCR reads and lists one entry per CDR3 protein. The sample lists 350,000 to 450,000 distinct CDR3 sequences; about 16% were seen once. This clonotype was recorded many times. Its specificity is not known. Other autoimmune disease, uncontrolled infection, pregnancy and lactation led to exclusion.

The chain has TRBV6-5 and TRBJ1-1; 7 bases are shared with TRBD1. Sequencing was performed on peripheral blood. This clonotype originated in a woman under 30 with Graves' ophthalmopathy. The CDR3 reads CASSLQGRDTEAFF. CDR3 in DNA: TGTGCCAGCAGTCTACAGGGGAGAGACACTGAAGCTTTCTTT.